This is a list of T cell receptor beta chains from one sample in a study of cytomegalovirus exposure and HLA in healthy donors. This table comes from immunoSEQ multiplex PCR, and its TCRdb copy is limited to in-frame clones, with some not included. This sample has some 160,000 clones; around 73% occur once, and the top ten carry approximately 1.5%. The specimen was PBMCs. Receptors originate from a male donor in good health and CMV-seronegative. Each CDR3 is given with its conserved first and last residue. The D gene is left open where the match is weak. Only some rows state a clone size, as once, few, many or a class for expanded clones.

TRBV28,once,NA,TRBJ2-7,CASSAYRRTEYEQYF,TGTGCCAGCAGTGCCTATCGCCGGACAGAGTACGAGCAGTACTTC
TRBV16,NA,NA,TRBJ1-1,CASSQSSGATSEAFF,TGTGCCAGCAGCCAATCCTCAGGGGCCACGTCTGAAGCTTTCTTT
TRBV19,NA,NA,TRBJ1-1,CASSTTGGTEAFF,TGTGCCAGTAGTACTACGGGGGGCACTGAAGCTTTCTTT
TRBV12-5,few,TRBD1,TRBJ2-6,CASGGDSSGANVLTF,TGTGCTAGTGGAGGGGACAGCTCTGGGGCCAACGTCCTGACTTTC
TRBV2,NA,TRBD1,TRBJ2-3,CASTPPGTGLTDTQYF,TGTGCCAGCACCCCCCCCGGGACAGGGTTGACAGATACGCAGTATTTT
TRBV2,NA,NA,TRBJ1-5,CASSNRESGNQPQHF,TGTGCCAGCAGTAACAGGGAGTCAGGCAATCAGCCCCAGCATTTT
TRBV6-6,NA,NA,TRBJ1-2,CASSYSHRKGYTF,TGTGCCAGCAGTTACTCCCACAGGAAAGGCTACACCTTC
TRBV7-2,NA,TRBD2,TRBJ2-7,CASSLTSLYEQYF,TGTGCCAGCAGCTTGACTAGCCTGTACGAGCAGTACTTC
TRBV27,NA,TRBD2,TRBJ2-3,CASSLLASGATDTQYF,TGTGCCAGCAGTTTATTGGCTAGCGGAGCCACAGATACGCAGTATTTT
TRBV4-1,NA,TRBD1,TRBJ2-7,CASSQEPGTGYEQYF,TGCGCCAGCAGCCAAGAGCCCGGGACAGGCTACGAGCAGTACTTC
TRBV27,NA,TRBD2,TRBJ2-2,CASSPRTSGLTGELFF,TGTGCCAGCAGTCCCCGGACTAGCGGTCTCACCGGGGAGCTGTTTTTT
TRBV5-7,NA,NA,TRBJ1-1,CASPYTEAFF,TGTGCCAGCCCCTACACTGAAGCTTTCTTT
TRBV5-6,NA,TRBD2,TRBJ2-3,CASSLGLAPDTQYF,TGTGCCAGCAGCTTGGGACTAGCGCCAGATACGCAGTATTTT
TRBV6-4,NA,TRBD2,TRBJ2-1,CASSDSGLAGAFVF,TGTGCCAGCAGTGACTCGGGTCTAGCGGGAGCTTTTGTCTTC
TRBV4-3,NA,NA,TRBJ2-2,CASSLFPGDTGELFF,TGCGCCAGCAGCCTATTCCCGGGGGACACCGGGGAGCTGTTTTTT
TRBV19,NA,TRBD2,TRBJ2-3,CASRQLAGGSSDTQYF,TGTGCCAGCCGGCAACTAGCGGGGGGCTCGTCGGATACGCAGTATTTT
TRBV6-5,NA,TRBD2,TRBJ2-7,CASSYNEGGPYEQYF,TGTGCCAGCAGTTACAATGAGGGAGGGCCCTACGAGCAGTACTTC
TRBV5-1,NA,TRBD2,TRBJ2-6,CASSAGLAGPGANVLTF,TGCGCCAGCAGCGCCGGTCTAGCGGGGCCTGGGGCCAACGTCCTGACTTTC
TRBV18,NA,TRBD1,TRBJ2-3,CASSLRQGATDTQYF,TGTGCCAGCTCACTCCGACAGGGGGCCACAGATACGCAGTATTTT
TRBV10-3,NA,NA,TRBJ2-7,CAISERNEQYF,TGTGCCATCAGTGAGAGAAACGAGCAGTACTTC
TRBV5-1,NA,TRBD1,TRBJ1-1,CASSLGDRAEREAFF,TGTGCCAGCAGCTTGGGGGACAGGGCCGAACGGGAAGCTTTCTTT
TRBV27,few,TRBD2,TRBJ2-5,CASSLSHFGRLAGRETQYF,TGTGCCAGCAGTTTATCCCATTTTGGCCGACTAGCGGGTCGAGAGACCCAGTACTTC